The table lists the clone carrying this T cell receptor beta chain with a count of one. These data originate in a study of T cell changes during pregnancy in multiple sclerosis. The CDR3 runs to 15 residues. Germline CDR1 and CDR2: SGHRS and YFSETQ. With V trimmed by 0 bases and J by 10 bases, 9 bases remained unmatched. TCRdb's table, derived via immunoSEQ multiplex PCR, lists solely in-frame clones and lacks some. The table records some 28,000 clones, around nine tenths of them present only once. The clonotype was recovered from a female donor in good health, enrolled as a control in a pregnancy study. Specimen: CD4+ T cells from peripheral blood mononuclear cells, collected in the first trimester of pregnancy. This rearrangement joins TRBV5-1 to TRBJ2-1; TRBD2 matches 8 bases. As DNA, the CDR3 is TGCGCCAGCAGCTTGGAGGGGACTAGTACGTGGGAGCAGTTCTTC. Translated: CASSLEGTSTWEQFF.